The clone carrying this TCR beta chain showed up just a few times. Its matching antigen is unknown. Quantitative molecular-barcoded 5'-RACE generated the TCR beta libraries. TCRdb independently ran MiXCR on the 5' RACE reads; one entry per CDR3 protein. The sample carries more than 500,000 distinct CDR3 sequences, approximately 5% recorded once. The record originates from a study of CD8 T cells in ankylosing spondylitis. Study-wide results and caveats: A TCR beta motif of about 8 highly homologous variants seemed to mark ankylosing spondylitis blood. The clones that were linked to disease were reported to be significantly enriched in matched synovial fluid samples from ankylosing spondylitis patients. Disease-associated clonotypes exhibited CD8+ identity and were relatively infrequent in peripheral blood.

The length of the CDR3 is 16 residues. From germline, CDR1 is SGHAT and CDR2 FQNNGV. The trim removed 0 bases at V and 3 bases at J, leaving 7 bases unmatched. Material: blood, either unsorted or a sorted T cell fraction (not recorded which). The rearrangement uses TRBV11-2 and TRBJ2-5, with 7 bases matching TRBD2. This TCR was sampled from a male donor with ankylosing spondylitis. CDR3 amino acids: CASSLDGGLGKETQYF. The CDR3 DNA reads TGTGCCAGCAGCTTAGATGGAGGACTAGGGAAAGAGACCCAGTACTTC.